This T cell receptor (beta chain) was recorded in a study of glioma-infiltrating T cells after dendritic cell vaccination. Primers: 60 V beta forward and 13 J beta reverse. Repertoires were generated with immunoSEQ multiplex PCR, while TCRdb's copy carries only in-frame clones and drops some. Of more than 100,000 clones in the sample, about four fifths were seen once. The CDR3 has 16 amino acids. The V segment lost 4 bases and the J segment 5 bases; nucleotides outside the gene matches: 8. Germline assignment: CDR1 SEHNR and CDR2 FQNEAQ (reference sequence). The chain links TRBV7-9 to TRBJ2-3; 11 bases align to TRBD1. The input for sequencing was blood, taken before dendritic cell vaccination. The sequence was collected from a human donor with glioblastoma. The CDR3 nucleotides read TGTGCCAGCAGCTCGAGGGACAGGGGGGTCTTAGATACGCAGTATTTT. Its translation is CASSSRDRGVLDTQYF.